Reported below is one TCR beta chain. Its antigen is undetermined. The sample is drawn from a study of CD8+ T cells in alopecia areata. Notes on the study in general: Elevated clonality characterized lesional scalp relative to normal scalp, particularly in alopecia totalis/universalis. Sharing of TCRs across patients appeared less clear than in mice, possibly for HLA-related reasons.

Unmatched junction bases numbered 6, after V lost 0 bases and J lost 10 bases. From germline, CDR1 is SNHLY and CDR2 FYNNEI. This CDR3 is 15 amino acids long. TCR sequencing used cDNA made by reverse transcription of extracted RNA. The assay was immunoSEQ multiplex PCR, and TCRdb's table has in-frame clones only and misses some. The sample lists more than 85,000 clones, around two fifths occurring once. The sorting of PBMCs gave CD4+ and CD8+ T cells. The receptor was isolated from a human donor with alopecia areata. V gene TRBV2 combines with J gene TRBJ1-6, with 7 positions matching TRBD1. The sequencing sample was made of CD4+ T cells sorted from blood. CDR3 bases: TGTGCCAGCAGTGAAGCGCTACAGGGGAACTCACCCCTCCACTTT. Translating gives CASSEALQGNSPLHF. Full variable domain (outside the CDR3, taken from reference TRBV2 and TRBJ1-6): EPEVTQTPSHQVTQMGQEVILRCVPISNHLYFYWYRQILGQKVEFLVSFYNNEISEKSEIFDDQFSVERPDGSNFTLKIRSTKLEDSAMYFCASSEALQGNSPLHFGNGTRLTVT.